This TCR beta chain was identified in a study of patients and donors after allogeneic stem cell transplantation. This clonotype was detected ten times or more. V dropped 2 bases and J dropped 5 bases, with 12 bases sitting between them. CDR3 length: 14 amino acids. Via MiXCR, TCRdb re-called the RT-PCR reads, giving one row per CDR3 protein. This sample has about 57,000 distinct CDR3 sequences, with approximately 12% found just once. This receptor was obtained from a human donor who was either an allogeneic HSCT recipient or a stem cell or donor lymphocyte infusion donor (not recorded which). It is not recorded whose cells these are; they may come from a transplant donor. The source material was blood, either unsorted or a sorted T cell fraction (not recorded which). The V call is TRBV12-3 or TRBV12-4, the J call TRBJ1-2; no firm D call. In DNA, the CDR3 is TGTGCCAGCAGTTTAAGACGGATGTCTTATGGCTACACCTTC. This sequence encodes CASSLRRMSYGYTF.